The 25 T cell receptor beta chains below come from one sample, sequenced in a study of T-cell reconstitution after alpha-beta-depleted transplantation in children. The authors prepared the TCRbeta library with unique molecular identifiers. Using its own MiXCR run on the PCR reads, TCRdb lists one record per CDR3 protein. The sample has approximately 420,000 distinct CDR3 sequences, 11% seen once. The material sequenced was PBMCs from the stem cell graft donor, taken from the stem cell graft. The source is a human donor who donated a stem cell graft to a child with acute myeloid leukemia.

This chain uses TRBV7-9 with TRBJ2-7, with D perhaps TRBD1 (6 bases). The CDR3 sequence is 14 residues long. Looked up from germline, CDR1 is SEHNR and CDR2 is FQNEAQ (reference sequence). The V gene lost 5 bases and the J gene lost 2 bases, with 13 bases spanning the gap. CDR3 sequence reads: CASSRDTRPYEQYF. The CDR3, as DNA: TGTGCCAGCAGCCGGGACACTAGACCCTACGAGCAGTACTTC.

The rearrangement links TRBV20-1 to TRBJ2-7; D uncertain. The V end lost 4 bases, the J end lost 5 bases, and 18 bases lay between the germline ends. Looked up from germline, CDR1 is DFQATT and CDR2 is SNEGSKA (reference sequence). The CDR3 is 14 residues long. The CDR3 spells CSATNPGGRDEQYF. In DNA, the CDR3 is TGCAGTGCTACCAACCCCGGCGGCCGCGACGAGCAGTACTTC.

This clonotype was detected a few times. In nucleotides, the CDR3 is TGTGCCAGCAGTTCCCGGACTAGCGGGGGGCGGCCTTCCGGGGAGCTGTTTTTT. Its translation: CASSSRTSGGRPSGELFF. V gene TRBV6-5 combines with J gene TRBJ2-2, with 14 bases lining up with TRBD2. This CDR3 has 18 residues. Germline values: CDR1 MNHEY, CDR2 SVGAGI. J gave up 6 bases and V 4 bases, and 10 bases lay outside the gene matches.

Only a few counts were recorded for this clonotype. The chain links TRBV12-3 or TRBV12-4 to TRBJ2-1, with 11 bases fitting TRBD2. The CDR3 loop spans 14 amino acids. The trim removed 6 bases at V and 7 bases at J, leaving 5 bases unmatched. The CDR3 DNA reads TGTGCCAGCAGGGTCACTAGCGGGAGAAATGAGCAGTTCTTC. Its translation: CASRVTSGRNEQFF.

This clonotype has a handful of counts. The chain uses TRBV5-1 and TRBJ2-7; the D is unclear. The CDR3 contains 13 residues. The V end was cut by 0 bases, the J end by 3 bases, with 7 bases between. Germline loops: CDR1 SGHRS, CDR2 YFSETQ. The CDR3 nucleotides read TGCGCCAGCAGCTTGGTGGCCAGCTACGAGCAGTACTTC. It encodes CASSLVASYEQYF.

This clonotype was counted a few times. The chain uses TRBV29-1 and TRBJ1-2; TRBD1 is a possible D gene (5 bases). Germline V gives CDR1 SQVTM, CDR2 ANQGSEA. The CDR3 totals 14 residues. V dropped 6 bases and J dropped 6 bases, with 20 bases sitting between them. CDR3 in amino acids: CSVQTGTQRDGYTF. The CDR3 DNA is TGCAGCGTCCAAACTGGGACCCAGAGGGATGGCTACACCTTC.

The genes are TRBV30 and TRBJ2-1; tentatively, D is TRBD2 (5 bases). The CDR3 covers 10 residues. Germline-derived CDR1 and CDR2 are GTSNPN and SVGIG (reference sequence). Between the trimmed V and J ends, which lost 5 bases and 9 bases, there was a span of 8 bases. In nucleotides, the CDR3 is TGTGCCTGGGGTGCGGGTGAGCAGTTCTTC. It codes for CAWGAGEQFF.

This clonotype was counted between two and nine times. The genes are TRBV10-3 and TRBJ2-3, with D uncertain. Trimming took 2 bases from V and 4 from J, leaving 16 bases between them. The CDR3 has 16 amino acids. Germline CDR1 is ENHRY and CDR2 is SYGVKD. CDR3 nucleotides: TGTGCCATCAGTGAGCCCTTGGTTCGGAGATCAGATACGCAGTATTTT. Residues: CAISEPLVRRSDTQYF.

This clonotype was counted a few times. The chain joins TRBV10-3 to TRBJ2-2; no clear D gene. Trimming stripped 10 bases from V and 1 base from J, with 22 bases between. The germline V gene encodes CDR1 ENHRY and CDR2 SYGVKD. CDR3 length: 17 amino acids. The CDR3 DNA reads TGTGCCACCCTCGCCTCGTTAGGATCGGTGAACACCGGGGAGCTGTTTTTT. Its translation: CATLASLGSVNTGELFF.

This clonotype has a count of ten or more. This sequence joins TRBV12-3 or TRBV12-4 and TRBJ1-1, with no clear D. Trimming pared 2 bases from V and 9 bases from J, leaving 7 bases between. The CDR3 sequence is 11 residues long. The CDR3, as DNA: TGTGCCAGCAGTTTATTCGGACAAGCTTTCTTT. It is translated as CASSLFGQAFF.

This clonotype was detected only once. The chain uses TRBV6-1 and TRBJ2-5, with TRBD2 matching 13 bases. The CDR3 covers 18 residues. V trimming: 0 bases; J trimming: 5 bases; junction bases outside the gene matches: 9. Germline values: CDR1 MNHNS, CDR2 SASEGT. The CDR3: CASSEARLAGGGRETQYF. CDR3 nucleotide sequence: TGTGCCAGCAGTGAAGCGCGACTAGCGGGAGGTGGGAGGGAGACCCAGTACTTC.

This clonotype was observed a handful of times. The CDR3 loop reads CASSFRGQDEKLFF. In nucleotides, the CDR3 is TGCGCCAGCAGCTTCAGGGGGCAGGATGAAAAACTGTTTTTT. The chain links TRBV5-1 to TRBJ1-4; 8 positions match TRBD1. CDR1 is SGHRS, CDR2 YFSETQ, per germline. This CDR3 comprises 14 residues. V was clipped by 2 bases and J by 6 bases; unmatched bases: 3. Drawing the rest from reference TRBV5-1 and TRBJ1-4, the complete variable domain is KAGVTQTPRYLIKTRGQQVTLSCSPISGHRSVSWYQQTPGQGLQFLFEYFSETQRNKGNFPGRFSGRQFSNSRSEMNVSTLELGDSALYLCASSFRGQDEKLFFGSGTQLSVL.

In its sample, this clonotype was seen many times. The chain uses TRBV20-1 and TRBJ2-1; D unresolved. Germline values: CDR1 DFQATT, CDR2 SNEGSKA (reference sequence). The CDR3 consists of 15 residues. V was clipped by 2 bases and J by 5 bases, with 16 bases between them. CDR3 region: CSARSVASENNEQFF. The CDR3 DNA is TGCAGTGCTAGAAGTGTGGCCTCAGAGAACAATGAGCAGTTCTTC.

This clonotype was picked up a small number of times. The rearrangement links TRBV4-3 to TRBJ1-3, with D hard to call. The CDR3 spans 14 residues. V was pared by 0 bases and J by 6 bases, with 9 bases between. Germline lookup yields CDR1 LGHNA and CDR2 YSLEER. The CDR3 DNA reads TGCGCCAGCAGCCAAGAGGAGGGTGTAAACACCATATATTTT. Translating it yields CASSQEEGVNTIYF.

The chain uses TRBV20-1 and TRBJ2-1, with TRBD2 identical over 11 bases. CDR1 is DFQATT, CDR2 SNEGSKA, per germline (reference sequence). V shed 0 bases and J 5 bases; nucleotides not matched to a gene: 3. This CDR3 is 15 amino acids long. The CDR3 DNA follows: TGCAGTGCTAGAGAGGGACTAGCGGAGAACAATGAGCAGTTCTTC. Translated: CSAREGLAENNEQFF.

This clonotype came up many times. The rearrangement links TRBV5-6 to TRBJ2-7; D remains unclear. The length of the CDR3 is 13 residues. Trimming left V 4 bases short and J 6 bases short, with 14 bases between. Germline V lookup: CDR1 SGHDT, CDR2 YYEEEE. This CDR3 reads CASSLRRRAEQYV. Here the CDR3 DNA reads TGTGCCAGCAGCCTGCGACGCCGGGCCGAGCAGTACGTC.

The chain recombines TRBV6-1 with TRBJ1-1; D might be TRBD1 (6 bases). Germline V CDR1 and CDR2: MNHNS, SASEGT. The germline V and J ends were trimmed by 5 bases and 7 bases, with 17 bases remaining between them. The CDR3 contains 14 residues. The CDR3 DNA sequence: TGTGCCAGCAGTCAAGACCAGGGGAACCGTGAAGCTTTCTTT. This translates into CASSQDQGNREAFF.

V usage is TRBV15 and J usage is TRBJ2-2, with D perhaps matching TRBD2 (6 bases). Per the germline V gene, CDR1 is LNHNV and CDR2 is YYDKDF (reference sequence). The length of the CDR3 is 15 residues. The germline V and J ends were trimmed by 5 bases and 4 bases, with 14 bases remaining between them. CDR3 in amino acids: CATSSGPAGTGELFF. The CDR3 DNA follows: TGTGCCACCAGCTCAGGTCCAGCGGGCACCGGGGAGCTGTTTTTT.

This clonotype was seen only once. The J gene is TRBJ1-1, the V gene TRBV6-2 or TRBV6-3, with D tentatively TRBD1 (5 bases). Germline lookup yields CDR1 MNHEY and CDR2 SVGEGT. The length of the CDR3 is 15 residues. V lost 2 bases to trimming and J lost 0 bases, with 10 bases between them. CDR3 region: CASSYPRQLNTEAFF. As DNA, the CDR3 is TGTGCCAGCAGTTACCCGAGACAGCTGAACACTGAAGCTTTCTTT.

This clonotype was counted many times. CDR3: CASSLWVAASTDTQYF. The CDR3, as DNA: TGTGCCAGCAGTTTATGGGTAGCGGCTAGCACAGATACGCAGTATTTT. The J gene is TRBJ2-3, the V gene TRBV27; perhaps TRBD2 as D (6 bases). V dropped 1 base and J dropped 0 bases, with 11 bases sitting between them. The germline V gene encodes CDR1 MNHEY and CDR2 SMNVEV (reference sequence). The length of the CDR3 is 16 residues.

The genes are TRBV12-3 or TRBV12-4 and TRBJ1-3; 8 bases align to TRBD1. The CDR3 runs to 14 residues. Trimming took 6 bases from V and 4 from J; bases not matched to a gene: 5. In DNA, the CDR3 is TGTGCCAGCAGGAACAGGGGGGGCGGAAACACCATATATTTT. Protein product: CASRNRGGGNTIYF.

Only a few counts were recorded for this clonotype. The chain employs TRBV20-1 and TRBJ2-3; 8 bases are shared with TRBD2. Trimming removed 3 bases from V and 1 base from J; junction bases left unmatched: 12. The CDR3 runs 17 residues. The germline V gene encodes CDR1 DFQATT and CDR2 SNEGSKA (reference sequence). CDR3 sequence reads: CSASSQRGISGTDTQYF. The CDR3 DNA is TGCAGTGCTAGCTCCCAGCGGGGGATATCTGGCACAGATACGCAGTATTTT.

This clonotype was counted many times. J is TRBJ1-2 and V is TRBV7-9, with a tentative D call TRBD1 (5 bases). CDR1 is SEHNR and CDR2 is FQNEAQ in the germline V gene (reference sequence). This CDR3 has 16 residues. V dropped 0 bases and J dropped 7 bases, with 18 bases sitting between them. CDR3 in DNA: TGTGCCAGCAGCTTAGCGGGGTCAGGGAGGAGGAGTGGCTACACCTTC. Protein: CASSLAGSGRRSGYTF.

V gene TRBV5-1 combines with J gene TRBJ2-3; possible D gene TRBD2, 7 bases. V lost 0 bases and J lost 1, with 15 bases in between. Germline lookup yields CDR1 SGHRS and CDR2 YFSETQ. CDR3 length equals 17 residues. This CDR3 reads CASSLAGGRAGTDTQYF. CDR3 DNA sequence: TGCGCCAGCAGCTTGGCGGGGGGCCGGGCTGGCACAGATACGCAGTATTTT.

This clonotype was seen a handful of times. The CDR3 spells CASSEAWVKGLAGDEQYF. In DNA form, the CDR3 reads TGTGCCAGCAGTGAAGCCTGGGTCAAGGGGCTAGCGGGAGACGAGCAGTACTTC. V gene TRBV2 combines with J gene TRBJ2-7, with 10 positions matching TRBD2. Germline CDR1 reads SNHLY; CDR2 reads FYNNEI. The CDR3 has 18 residues. V lost 0 bases, J lost 5 bases, and 13 bases stayed unmatched.